This entry lists 16 T cell receptor beta chains sequenced from one sample in a study of blood T cell repertoires in COVID-19. TCRdb's copy holds only in-frame clones and misses some; the assay was immunoSEQ multiplex PCR. The sample records around 140,000 clones, approximately 87% being singletons. The source material was peripheral blood. The receptors were sampled from a man in his fifties or sixties who had recovered from COVID-19.

This rearrangement joins TRBV18 to TRBJ2-7; 7 positions match TRBD2. This CDR3 has 14 residues. Germline CDR1 and CDR2: KGHSH and LQKENI. V shed 6 bases, J shed 3 bases, and the junction held 8 bases outside the gene matches. The CDR3 sequence: CASSAGDTGYEQYF. The CDR3 DNA sequence: TGTGCCAGCTCGGCGGGAGACACAGGCTACGAGCAGTACTTC.

The gene calls are TRBV4-1 and TRBJ1-4; maybe TRBD1 (6 bases). Germline values: CDR1 MGHRA, CDR2 YSYEKL. The germline V and J ends were trimmed by 6 bases and 0 bases, with 17 bases remaining between them. CDR3 size: 17 residues. CDR3 DNA: TGCGCCAGCAGACAACCCGGGACAAGAGCAACTAATGAAAAACTGTTTTTT. This encodes CASRQPGTRATNEKLFF.

This chain uses TRBV3-1 (or the pseudogene TRBV3-2) with TRBJ1-1; D is undetermined. The V end was cut by 4 bases, the J end by 2 bases, with 17 bases between. The V gene's germline CDR1 is LGHDT and CDR2 YNNKEL (reference sequence). This CDR3 is 16 amino acids long. This chain's CDR3 is CASSLELGRRNTEAFF. The CDR3 DNA reads TGTGCCAGCAGCCTAGAGTTGGGGAGGAGAAACACTGAAGCTTTCTTT.

J is TRBJ2-2 and V is TRBV7-3; no clear D gene. Per germline, CDR1 SGHTA and CDR2 FQGTGA. Trimming pared 2 bases from V and 6 bases from J, leaving 4 bases between. The CDR3 runs to 12 residues. Here the CDR3 DNA reads TGTGCCAGCAGCTTAGGGCCCGGGGAGCTGTTTTTT. This encodes CASSLGPGELFF.

CDR3 region: CASSTGLAGQETQYF. CDR3 in DNA: TGTGCCAGCAGCACGGGACTAGCGGGACAAGAGACCCAGTACTTC. The chain employs TRBV5-6 and TRBJ2-5, with 13 bases fitting TRBD2. V lost 4 bases, J lost 2 bases, and 2 bases stayed unmatched. CDR1 is SGHDT and CDR2 is YYEEEE in the germline V gene. CDR3 size: 15 residues.

For the CDR3, the DNA is TGTGCCAGTAGTAGAGGGGGGGGGACCCCTGGAGCTTTCTTT. This encodes CASSRGGGTPGAFF. The chain recombines TRBV19 with TRBJ1-1; the D gene is possibly TRBD1 (6 bases). CDR1 LNHDA and CDR2 SQIVND come from the germline V gene (reference sequence). V lost 4 bases to trimming and J lost 10 bases, with 19 bases between them. CDR3 size: 14 residues.

The gene calls are TRBV2 and TRBJ2-5; tentative D call: TRBD1 (7 bases). The CDR3 covers 17 residues. Trimming left V 7 bases short and J 5 bases short, with 26 bases between. Germline V gives CDR1 SNHLY, CDR2 FYNNEI. The CDR3 nucleotides are TGTGCCAGCACCCCCCAGGGGGGCTCAGATACATGGGAGACCCAGTACTTC. This codes for CASTPQGGSDTWETQYF.

This clone was recorded only once. V and J are TRBV3-1 (or the pseudogene TRBV3-2) and TRBJ1-4, with D possibly matching TRBD1 (6 bases). The germline V gene has CDR1 LGHDT and CDR2 YNNKEL (reference sequence). The germline V and J ends were trimmed by 1 base and 6 bases, with 15 bases remaining between them. This CDR3 is 16 amino acids long. The DNA of the CDR3 is TGTGCCAGCAGCCAAGGCAGTTGGTCAGGGGATGAAAAACTGTTTTTT. As protein: CASSQGSWSGDEKLFF.

V and J are TRBV5-6 and TRBJ1-2, with TRBD1 as a possible D gene (6 bases). This CDR3 comprises 13 residues. From germline, CDR1 is SGHDT and CDR2 YYEEEE. Deletions cut 2 bases from V and 8 bases from J, with 13 bases between. This CDR3 reads CASSFTGIDGYTF. CDR3 nucleotide sequence: TGTGCCAGCAGCTTCACAGGGATTGACGGCTACACCTTC.

This clone was recorded once. The chain carries TRBV20-1 and TRBJ2-1, with D tentatively TRBD2 (6 bases). The V gene lost 3 bases and the J gene lost 7 bases, with 13 bases spanning the gap. The length of the CDR3 is 13 residues. Looked up from germline, CDR1 is DFQATT and CDR2 is SNEGSKA (reference sequence). CDR3 loop: CSASGLAINEQFF. The CDR3 DNA is TGCAGTGCTAGTGGGCTAGCGATAAATGAGCAGTTCTTC.

The chain links TRBV7-8 to TRBJ2-7; 7 bases match TRBD1. Trimming cost V 1 base and J 5 bases; bases outside gene matches: 5. The CDR3 totals 14 residues. Germline CDR1 SGHVS, CDR2 FQNEAQ. The CDR3 sequence is CASSLVDRAHEQYF. The CDR3 DNA follows: TGTGCCAGCAGCTTAGTAGACAGGGCCCACGAGCAGTACTTC.

CDR3 in DNA: TGTGCCAGCAGCCCCACAGGGGGCAAGTATAATTCACCCCTCCACTTT. This codes for CASSPTGGKYNSPLHF. The V gene is TRBV6-2 or TRBV6-3, the J gene TRBJ1-6; 9 bases align to TRBD1. Germline V lookup: CDR1 MNHEY, CDR2 SVGEGT. Unmatched junction bases numbered 7, after V lost 6 bases and J lost 4 bases. The length of the CDR3 is 16 residues.

V usage is TRBV25-1 and J usage is TRBJ1-1; maybe TRBD1 (5 bases). This CDR3 has 15 residues. Trimming removed 3 bases at V and 5 bases at J, with 16 bases between. Per germline, CDR1 MGHDK and CDR2 SYGVNS. The CDR3 DNA reads TGTGCCAGCAGTGACCCGGAGCGGGGGGGAACTGAAGCTTTCTTT. Translation gives CASSDPERGGTEAFF.

The chain carries TRBV29-1 and TRBJ2-3, with TRBD2 matching over 8 bases. The V and J ends lost 7 bases and 4 bases, in that order; junction bases with no gene match: 16. The CDR3 covers 16 residues. CDR1 SQVTM and CDR2 ANQGSEA come from the germline V gene. The CDR3 nucleotides are TGCAGCGCCCCCGGGGTAAGCGGGGGAAGAGCAGATACGCAGTATTTT. This translates into CSAPGVSGGRADTQYF.

This clone was counted a single time. CDR3 bases: TGTGCCAGCAGCGGTCAGGGGTTAGACACTGAAGCTTTCTTT. Residues: CASSGQGLDTEAFF. The rearrangement links TRBV9 to TRBJ1-1, with D perhaps matching TRBD1 (6 bases). Germline CDR1 reads SGDLS; CDR2 reads YYNGEE. V lost 3 bases to trimming and J lost 3 bases, with 12 bases between them. The CDR3 extends over 14 amino acids.

This chain uses TRBV7-7 with TRBJ2-7; 11 positions match TRBD1. The CDR3 loop spans 15 amino acids. V lost 5 bases, J lost 0 bases, and 3 bases stayed unmatched. From germline, CDR1 is SSHAT and CDR2 FNYEAQ (reference sequence). The CDR3 DNA is TGTGCCAGCAGCCTGGGACAGGGGGACTCCTACGAGCAGTACTTC. It yields the protein CASSLGQGDSYEQYF.